The sequence of this T cell receptor beta chain was determined in a study of T-cell memory formation after mild COVID-19. Study details: Largely, the TCR clusters proved donor specific.

This clonotype was observed a handful of times. V lost 8 bases and J lost 5, with 19 bases in between. The germline V gene has CDR1 SNHLY and CDR2 FYNNEI. CDR3 length equals 14 residues. Constant-segment primers served in 5'RACE that generated TCR alpha and TCR beta cDNA libraries bearing sample barcodes and UMIs. TCRdb reanalysed the 5' RACE reads using MiXCR and keeps one entry per CDR3 protein. Of some 280,000 distinct CDR3 sequences detected, roughly 16% appear once; the ten largest clones hold 20% to 25%. The clonotype originates from a man aged 18 to 29 who had mild COVID-19 (a few samples of this study predate the infection). Cell type and time point are not known. Sample: PBMCs or a T cell subset sorted from them (not recorded which). The chain recombines TRBV2 with TRBJ2-7; no firm D call. The chain's CDR3 is CASQLSTPRHEQYF. The CDR3 coding sequence is TGTGCCAGCCAGCTATCGACACCCCGTCACGAGCAGTACTTC.